Listed below are T cell receptor beta chains from one sample, sequenced in a study of blood T cell repertoires in COVID-19. Here immunoSEQ multiplex PCR was the method, and the copy in TCRdb shows in-frame clones only, minus some. This table holds some 96,000 clones, 90% to 95% found once. Specimen: peripheral blood. Receptor source: a man over 45 with active COVID-19. CDR3s include the opening cysteine and the closing phenylalanine or tryptophan. The D gene is left open where the match is weak. Clone size is stated in some rows and not others, as once, few, many or a class when expanded.

clone_size j_call v_call d_call cdr3_nt cdr3_aa
NA TRBJ2-1 TRBV11-2 NA TGTGCCAGCAGCTTATGGGGGCGGAATTACAATGAGCAGTTCTTC CASSLWGRNYNEQFF
NA TRBJ1-5 TRBV5-6 TRBD1 TGTGCCAGCAGCTCTTCGACAGGGAATGGTCAGCCCCAGCATTTT CASSSSTGNGQPQHF
NA TRBJ1-2 TRBV5-6 NA TGTGCCAGCAGCTTGGGCGGGGGGAACACCTTC CASSLGGGNTF
NA TRBJ2-2 TRBV11-2 NA TGTGCCAGCAGTCATCGCCCACGGGGGAGGAGCACCGGGGAGCTGTTTTTT CASSHRPRGRSTGELFF
NA TRBJ1-2 TRBV6-1 TRBD1 TGTGCCAGCAGTGTTGACAGGGCCCACACTAGAATCTATGGCTACACCTTC CASSVDRAHTRIYGYTF
NA TRBJ1-1 TRBV5-8 NA TGTGCCAGCAGGACAGCAGGGGTAAACACTGAAGCTTTCTTT CASRTAGVNTEAFF
NA TRBJ1-1 TRBV20-1 NA TGCAGTGCTAGTAGGGGTCCGAGCAACACTGAAGCTTTCTTT CSASRGPSNTEAFF
NA TRBJ2-3 TRBV11-2 TRBD2 TGTGCCAGCAGCTTAGGATCGGGAGGAGATACGCAGTATTTT CASSLGSGGDTQYF
NA TRBJ1-2 TRBV6-2/TRBV6-3 NA TGTGCCAGCAGTTTCGTACAGGGCTATGGCTACACCTTC CASSFVQGYGYTF
NA TRBJ2-3 TRBV27 TRBD1 TGTGCCAGCAGTGGACAGGGGACAGATACGCAGTATTTT CASSGQGTDTQYF
NA TRBJ1-5 TRBV18 TRBD1 TGTGCCAGCTCACCCGGACAGGTTAGCAATCAGCCCCAGCATTTT CASSPGQVSNQPQHF
NA TRBJ1-4 TRBV4-1 NA TGCGCCAGCAGCCAAGACAGGGTTTATAATGAAAAACTGTTTTTT CASSQDRVYNEKLFF
NA TRBJ1-2 TRBV5-1 TRBD1 TGCGCCAGCAGCTTAACCGGGACAGGAAACCCCTATGGCTACACCTTC CASSLTGTGNPYGYTF
NA TRBJ2-1 TRBV7-9 NA TGTGCCAGCAGCCCCAGTGCGCGGGAAGGGAATGAGCAGTTCTTC CASSPSAREGNEQFF
NA TRBJ1-1 TRBV5-1 TRBD1 TGCGCCAGCAGCTTGGGACAGGGGAAAGCTTTCTTT CASSLGQGKAFF
NA TRBJ2-7 TRBV5-1 TRBD2 TGCGCCAGCAGCCCGACCCCGAGCGGGGGGGGCTACGAGCAGTACTTC CASSPTPSGGGYEQYF
NA TRBJ1-1 TRBV7-2 TRBD1 TGTGCCAGCTTCCGGATTCGACAGGGCGGGCAAGCTTTCTTT CASFRIRQGGQAFF
NA TRBJ2-5 TRBV9 TRBD2 TGTGCCAGCAGCGTAGGTATAGCGGGGGGGCCGGGAGAGACCCAGTACTTC CASSVGIAGGPGETQYF
NA TRBJ2-5 TRBV18 NA TGTGCCAGCTCAAAACAGGCAAGCCAAGAGACCCAGTACTTC CASSKQASQETQYF
NA TRBJ2-5 TRBV12-2 NA TGTGCAAGTCGCCCCGACAGGGGAGGGGAGACCCAGTACTTC CASRPDRGGETQYF
NA TRBJ1-3 TRBV11-2 NA TGTGCCAGCAGCTTAGGGGACTCAGGGGGAAACACCATATATTTT CASSLGDSGGNTIYF
NA TRBJ1-2 TRBV9 NA TGTGCCAGCAGCTCAACAGGGTATGGCTACACCTTC CASSSTGYGYTF
NA TRBJ1-5 TRBV6-5 NA TGTGCCAGCAGTTACGCCGGAGGAGGACAGCCCCAGCATTTT CASSYAGGGQPQHF
NA TRBJ2-2 TRBV2 TRBD2 TGTGCCAGCAGAGATCTAGCGGGGGGGTTGTACACCGGGGAGCTGTTTTTT CASRDLAGGLYTGELFF
NA TRBJ2-5 TRBV19 NA TGTGCCAGTAGTAGGCAGGGTGTGGAGACCCAGTACTTC CASSRQGVETQYF
NA TRBJ1-5 TRBV2 NA TGTGCCAGCAGCCGCAGAACTGGGGGGGATCAGCCCCAGCATTTT CASSRRTGGDQPQHF
NA TRBJ1-2 TRBV4-1 TRBD1 TGCGCCAGCAGCCGTGACAGGGGAGAGGTTGGCTACACCTTC CASSRDRGEVGYTF
few TRBJ2-7 TRBV9 NA TGTGCCAGCAGCCCCTCGGACATTCCCCGTGTGGAGCAGTACTTC CASSPSDIPRVEQYF
NA TRBJ1-5 TRBV10-3 NA TGTGCCATCAGTGATGGGGGCGGCAATCAGCCCCAGCATTTT CAISDGGGNQPQHF
NA TRBJ2-2 TRBV2 NA TGTGCCAGCAGTGAAGGTTTAGGGGGGGTCGGGGAGCTGTTTTTT CASSEGLGGVGELFF
few TRBJ2-3 TRBV7-2 TRBD2 TGTGCCAGCAGCTTCGGGACTAGCGGAAGACGGTTGGGAGATACGCAGTATTTT CASSFGTSGRRLGDTQYF
NA TRBJ1-1 TRBV15 TRBD1 TGTGCCACCAGCAGGGACAGGTTGAACACTGAAGCTTTCTTT CATSRDRLNTEAFF
few TRBJ2-2 TRBV19 NA TGTGCCAGTAGTATAGGAACTCACGCGAACACCGGGGAGCTGTTTTTT CASSIGTHANTGELFF
NA TRBJ1-2 TRBV18 NA TGTGCCAGCTCACCACCTCGCGGCTTGTTTGGCTACACCTTC CASSPPRGLFGYTF
NA TRBJ2-5 TRBV6-5 TRBD1 TGTGCCAGCAGTACCATACAGGGGTCCCAAGAGACCCAGTACTTC CASSTIQGSQETQYF
NA TRBJ1-4 TRBV6-6 NA TGTGCCAGCAGTAAGCACCGGGATTCGGGGGAAAAACTGTTTTTT CASSKHRDSGEKLFF
NA TRBJ2-1 TRBV19 TRBD2 TGTGCCAGTCGACCACGGGGGGGTATATACAATGAGCAGTTCTTC CASRPRGGIYNEQFF
NA TRBJ2-2 TRBV2 TRBD1 TGTGCCAGCAGGAAGGGACAGGGGGCACCGAACACCGGGGAGCTGTTTTTT CASRKGQGAPNTGELFF
NA TRBJ2-3 TRBV5-1 TRBD1 TGCGCCAGCAGCTTGGAACAGGGGCGATTCACAGATACGCAGTATTTT CASSLEQGRFTDTQYF
NA TRBJ2-1 TRBV5-6 TRBD2 TGTGCCAGCAGCTGGGGGCCTAGCGGGAGGGATGAGCAGTTCTTC CASSWGPSGRDEQFF